The next 4 T cell receptor beta chains were all read from a single sample in a study of shared clonotypes between healthy human individuals (dated by TCRdb to the early 2020s). The method behind the library was the immunoSEQ multiplex PCR assay. Sourced from immuneACCESS, this table was stored by TCRdb with only in-frame sequences that have V and J called. A share of the clones is absent; for the studies checked, an unresolved V gene accounts for under half, and the remainder has no known explanation. Present in this sample are about 1.5 million clones, roughly 96% of which were seen just once. The ten top clones hold about 1% of the sample. The sequencing sample was made of naive CD4+ T cells sorted from blood. What the cell subset or site label conveys for this sample: CD45RA+ positively selected. These receptors all come from a man aged 25-45 years in good health.

V usage is TRBV28 and J usage is TRBJ2-1, with 9 bases identical to TRBD1. Germline V CDR1 and CDR2: MDHEN, SYDVKM. V lost 4 bases to trimming and J lost 4 bases; unmatched junction nucleotides: 5. The CDR3 has 15 residues. CDR3 sequence: CASSYGQGIYNEQFF. The CDR3 DNA sequence: TGTGCCAGCAGTTACGGACAGGGGATTTACAATGAGCAGTTCTTC.

V is TRBV7-2 and J is TRBJ1-5; D may be TRBD1 (5 bases). V was shortened by 5 bases and J by 2 bases, with 25 bases between the two germline ends. Germline assignment: CDR1 SGHTA and CDR2 FQGNSA. CDR3 length equals 19 residues. The DNA of the CDR3 is TGTGCCAGCAGCCAGGTGGGGGTCGGAGCAATTGGGGGCAATCAGCCCCAGCATTTT. Translating gives CASSQVGVGAIGGNQPQHF.

This chain links TRBV7-3 with TRBJ1-4, with D tentatively TRBD1 (6 bases). The CDR3 spans 15 residues. Per the germline V gene, CDR1 is SGHTA and CDR2 is FQGTGA. Trimming removed 3 bases from V and 3 bases from J, with 11 bases in between. CDR3 sequence (DNA): TGTGCCAGCAGCTTCTGGGGGCCTCCTAATGAAAAACTGTTTTTT. Translation gives CASSFWGPPNEKLFF.

The chain is built from TRBV9 and TRBJ2-7; possibly TRBD1 for D (7 bases). Per germline, CDR1 SGDLS and CDR2 YYNGEE. Trimming stripped 1 base from V and 6 bases from J, with 11 bases between. CDR3 length: 13 amino acids. The CDR3 DNA reads as TGTGCCAGCAGCGTATCAGGGGGGAGCGAGCAGTACTTC. Translated: CASSVSGGSEQYF.